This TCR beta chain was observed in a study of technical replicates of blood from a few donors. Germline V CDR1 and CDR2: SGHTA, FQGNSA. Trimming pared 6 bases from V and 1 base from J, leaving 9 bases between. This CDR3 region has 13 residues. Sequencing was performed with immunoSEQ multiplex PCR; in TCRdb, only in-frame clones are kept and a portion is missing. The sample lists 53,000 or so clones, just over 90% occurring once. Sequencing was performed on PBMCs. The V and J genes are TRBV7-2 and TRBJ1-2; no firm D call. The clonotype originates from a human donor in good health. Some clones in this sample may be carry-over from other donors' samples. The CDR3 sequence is CASRTFVNYGYTF. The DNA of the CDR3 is TGTGCCAGCAGGACTTTTGTTAACTATGGCTACACCTTC.